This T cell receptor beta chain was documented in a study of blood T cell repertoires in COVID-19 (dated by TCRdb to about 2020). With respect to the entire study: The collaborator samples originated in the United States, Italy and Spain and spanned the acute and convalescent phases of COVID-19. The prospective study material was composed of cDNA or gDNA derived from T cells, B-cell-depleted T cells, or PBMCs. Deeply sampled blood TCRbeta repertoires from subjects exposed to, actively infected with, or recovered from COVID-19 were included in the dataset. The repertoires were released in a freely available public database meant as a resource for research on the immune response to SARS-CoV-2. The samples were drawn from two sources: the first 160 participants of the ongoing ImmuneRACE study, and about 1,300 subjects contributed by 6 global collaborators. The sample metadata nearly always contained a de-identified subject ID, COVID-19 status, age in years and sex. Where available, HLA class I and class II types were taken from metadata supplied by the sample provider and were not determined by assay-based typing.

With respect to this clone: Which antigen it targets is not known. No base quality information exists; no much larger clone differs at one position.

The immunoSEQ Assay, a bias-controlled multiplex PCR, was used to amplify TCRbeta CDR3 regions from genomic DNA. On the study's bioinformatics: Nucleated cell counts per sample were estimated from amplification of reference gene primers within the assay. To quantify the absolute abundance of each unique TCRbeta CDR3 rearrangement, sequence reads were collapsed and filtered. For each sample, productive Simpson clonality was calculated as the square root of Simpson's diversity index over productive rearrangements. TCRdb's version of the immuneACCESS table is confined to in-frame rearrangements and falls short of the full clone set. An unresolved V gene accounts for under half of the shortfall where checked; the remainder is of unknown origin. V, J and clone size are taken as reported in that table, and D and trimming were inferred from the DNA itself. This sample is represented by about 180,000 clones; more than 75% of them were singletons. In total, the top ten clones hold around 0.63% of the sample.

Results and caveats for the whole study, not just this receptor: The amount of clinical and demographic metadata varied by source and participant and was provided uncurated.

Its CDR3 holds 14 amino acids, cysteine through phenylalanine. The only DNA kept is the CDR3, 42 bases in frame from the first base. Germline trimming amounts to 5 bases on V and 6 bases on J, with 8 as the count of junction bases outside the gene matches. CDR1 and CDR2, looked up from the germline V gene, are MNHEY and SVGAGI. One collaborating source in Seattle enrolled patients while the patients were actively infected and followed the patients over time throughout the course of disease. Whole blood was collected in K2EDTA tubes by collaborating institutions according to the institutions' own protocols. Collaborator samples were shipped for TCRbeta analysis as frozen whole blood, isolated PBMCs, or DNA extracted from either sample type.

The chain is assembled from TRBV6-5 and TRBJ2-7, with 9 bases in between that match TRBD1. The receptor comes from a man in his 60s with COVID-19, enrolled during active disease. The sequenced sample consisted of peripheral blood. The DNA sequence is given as TGTGCCAGCAGTACCGGGACAGGGTTAGTCGAGCAGTACTTC. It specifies CASSTGTGLVEQYF.